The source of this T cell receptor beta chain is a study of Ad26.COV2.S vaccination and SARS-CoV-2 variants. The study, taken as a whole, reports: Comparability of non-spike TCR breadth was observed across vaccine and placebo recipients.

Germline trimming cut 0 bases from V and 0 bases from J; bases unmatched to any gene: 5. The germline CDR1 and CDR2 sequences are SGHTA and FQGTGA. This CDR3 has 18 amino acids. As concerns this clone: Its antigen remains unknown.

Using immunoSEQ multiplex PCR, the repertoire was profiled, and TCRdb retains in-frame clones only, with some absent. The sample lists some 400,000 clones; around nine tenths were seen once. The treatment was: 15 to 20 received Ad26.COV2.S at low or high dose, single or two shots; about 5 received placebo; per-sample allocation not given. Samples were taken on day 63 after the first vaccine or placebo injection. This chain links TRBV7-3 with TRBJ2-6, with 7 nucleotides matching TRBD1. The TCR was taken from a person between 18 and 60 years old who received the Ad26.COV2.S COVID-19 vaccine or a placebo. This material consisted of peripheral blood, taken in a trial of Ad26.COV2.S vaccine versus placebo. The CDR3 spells CASSLTGQTLSGANVLTF. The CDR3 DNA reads TGTGCCAGCAGCTTAACGGGACAGACTCTCTCTGGGGCCAACGTCCTGACTTTC.